These T cell receptor beta chains were read from a single sample in a study of blood T cell repertoires in COVID-19. Here immunoSEQ multiplex PCR was the method, and the copy in TCRdb shows in-frame clones only, minus some. Among about 87,000 clones listed, around 85% were seen once. Input material: peripheral blood. These receptors were taken from a woman aged 80 or over with COVID-19, enrolled during active disease. CDR3s include the opening cysteine and the closing phenylalanine or tryptophan. The D gene is left open where the match is weak. Clone size is shown for a subset of rows, as once, few, many or a class of expanded clone.

length,J,size,D,V,DNA,CDR3
16,TRBJ2-2,once,TRBD1,TRBV6-6,TGTGCCAGCAGTTCGTCCGACAGGGCCAACACCGGGGAGCTGTTTTTT,CASSSSDRANTGELFF
14,TRBJ1-2,.,TRBD1,TRBV10-2,TGCGCCAGCAGTGAACAGGGGGGAGGCTATGGCTACACCTTC,CASSEQGGGYGYTF
13,TRBJ1-2,.,.,TRBV2,TGTGCCAGCAGCCCCTCAGGCTACTATGGCTACACCTTC,CASSPSGYYGYTF
15,TRBJ1-2,.,.,TRBV7-3,TGTGCCAGCAGCCCCCAGGCGGGGGCGGGCTATGGCTACACCTTC,CASSPQAGAGYGYTF
15,TRBJ2-7,once,.,TRBV10-3,TGTGCCATCAGTGACAGGTTGATCACCGCCTACGAGCAGTACTTC,CAISDRLITAYEQYF
17,TRBJ2-7,few,TRBD1,TRBV5-4,TGTGCCAGCAGCCCGCGCGGACAGGGGGAGGCATCCTACGAGCAGTACTTC,CASSPRGQGEASYEQYF
13,TRBJ1-2,.,TRBD1,TRBV28,TGTGCCAGCAGTTTGGGGACAGGGGGTGGCTACACCTTC,CASSLGTGGGYTF
14,TRBJ2-1,.,.,TRBV5-1,TGCGCCAGCAGCTTGGCCCCCTTAGCAGATGAGCAGTTCTTC,CASSLAPLADEQFF
15,TRBJ2-7,.,.,TRBV28,TGTGCCAGCAGTCCCCCACTGGCAGGCTCCTACGAGCAGTACTTC,CASSPPLAGSYEQYF
15,TRBJ2-7,once,.,TRBV15,TGTGCCACCAGCGCCCAGGCTAGCCTTTTATACGAGCAGTACTTC,CATSAQASLLYEQYF
15,TRBJ2-1,.,.,TRBV27,TGTGCCAGCACCCCCCGGCCTAGCGTATACAATGAGCAGTTCTTC,CASTPRPSVYNEQFF